This T cell receptor (beta chain) was retrieved from a study of human T cells and chemical hapten exposure. About the research overall: Largely, small differences in pooled library volume made per-sample TCR yields vary.

Extraction of total RNA was performed on unfractionated whole blood. The authors' processing: Between about 20,000 and 750,000 TCRs appeared in each sample, and the median stood at 95,638. TCRdb re-called the 5' RACE reads with MiXCR, one entry per CDR3 protein. Clone size and V and J calls follow TCRdb, not the original study. Of roughly 110,000 distinct CDR3 sequences listed, roughly 19% are singletons. The germline V gene encodes CDR1 SGHTA and CDR2 FQGNSA. J lost 5 bases, V lost 1 base, and 7 bases had no gene match. The CDR3 is made up of 15 amino acids. For this clonotype: Its specificity is unknown.

Study-wide results and caveats: Following DPC sensitization, TCRs present above 1 in 1000 frequency showed no change.

The chain joins TRBV7-2 to TRBJ2-7; 8 bases line up with TRBD2. This sequence was found in a human donor in good health. CDR3 in DNA: TGTGCCAGCAGCTTAGGGACTAGCCGGTTGAACGAGCAGTACTTC. This translates into CASSLGTSRLNEQYF.